This T cell receptor (beta chain) was captured in a study of blood T cell repertoires in COVID-19. This clone was found a few times. Source study methods: For nucleated cells, counts were estimated from reference gene primer amplification. The table came from immunoSEQ multiplex PCR; TCRdb's copy has only in-frame clones and leaves some out. That table gives V, J and clone size, and the DNA gave D and trimming. The profile shows around 160,000 clones, around 80% of them singletons. CDR3 length: 16 amino acids. V lost 5 bases and J lost 0, with 11 bases in between. Germline loops: CDR1 SEHNR, CDR2 FQNEAQ (reference sequence).

Sequencing was done on a sample of peripheral blood. The rearrangement uses TRBV7-9 and TRBJ1-6; D is undetermined. This TCR came from a human donor with acute or convalescent COVID-19. The donor label of this sample is uncertain. The CDR3 region is CASSPDISSYNSPLHF. In nucleotides, the CDR3 is TGTGCCAGCAGCCCCGACATTAGCTCCTATAATTCACCCCTCCACTTT.